This T cell receptor (beta chain) was obtained from a study of response to subunit inactivated influenza vaccine. Whole-study findings and limits: Few additional T cells are recruited per seasonal influenza vaccination, authors suggested.

Each CDR3 protein is one row after TCRdb ran MiXCR on the RT-PCR reads. There are 490,000 or so distinct CDR3 sequences in the sample; around 8% occur only once, and under 15% lies in the top ten. This clonotype was observed a few times. Its specificity is unknown. The input for sequencing was PBMCs from blood, taken around 25 months after vaccination. This clonotype was sampled from a man between 50 and 69 years old who received an inactivated influenza vaccine.

CDR3 sequence: CSASLRSYSTDTQYF. The CDR3 DNA reads TGCAGTGCTAGCCTGCGGAGCTATAGCACAGATACGCAGTATTTT. The chain carries TRBV20-1 and TRBJ2-3; no clear D gene. The germline CDR1 and CDR2 sequences are DFQATT and SNEGSKA (reference sequence). This CDR3 comprises 15 residues. The ends were cut back, 3 bases at V and 0 bases at J, with 13 bases in the middle.